The 23 T cell receptor beta chains given below trace back to one sample, sequenced in a study of cytomegalovirus exposure and HLA in healthy donors. Amplification used 60 Vbeta primers and 13 Jbeta primers. Only in-frame clones appear in the TCRdb table, and some are missing; sequencing was by immunoSEQ multiplex PCR. Among fewer than 200,000 clones listed, about 80% were seen once. Sequenced: PBMCs. All receptors come from a man between 35 and 55 years old in good health and CMV-seronegative.

CDR3 amino acids: CASSVAFADNSPLHF. In nucleotides, the CDR3 is TGTGCCAGTAGTGTGGCCTTCGCGGATAATTCACCCCTCCACTTT. This chain joins TRBV19 and TRBJ1-6, with D hard to call. The germline gives CDR1 LNHDA, CDR2 SQIVND (reference sequence). V was clipped by 5 bases and J by 5 bases, with 13 bases between them. There are 15 residues in the CDR3.

There are a few counts of this clone. J is TRBJ1-1 and V is TRBV5-5; D is possibly TRBD1 (6 bases). From germline, CDR1 is SGHKS and CDR2 YYEKEE (reference sequence). This CDR3 contains 13 residues. The germline V and J ends were trimmed by 0 bases and 8 bases, with 11 bases remaining between them. CDR3 amino acids: CASSLDRVLEAFF. CDR3 coding DNA: TGTGCCAGCAGCTTGGACAGGGTCTTAGAAGCTTTCTTT.

V and J are TRBV4-2 and TRBJ2-7; 7 bases align to TRBD2. Germline V gene lookup returns CDR1 LGHNA and CDR2 YNFKEQ. V dropped 4 bases and J dropped 3; count of bases not matched to a gene: 12. The length of the CDR3 is 16 residues. CDR3 sequence reads: CASSPAGSGNYYEQYF. CDR3 in DNA: TGTGCCAGCAGCCCGGCGGGGAGCGGGAACTACTACGAGCAGTACTTC.

The chain uses TRBV11-2 and TRBJ2-4; 7 nucleotides line up with TRBD2. This CDR3 comprises 15 residues. Germline V gene data show CDR1 as SGHAT and CDR2 as FQNNGV. The trim removed 3 bases at V and 1 base at J, leaving 3 bases unmatched. This CDR3 reads CASSFNSGAKNIQYF. For the CDR3, the DNA is TGTGCCAGCAGCTTTAATAGCGGGGCCAAAAACATTCAGTACTTC. The full variable domain, with the rest looked up from reference TRBV11-2 and TRBJ2-4, is EAGVAQSPRYKIIEKRQSVAFWCNPISGHATLYWYQQILGQGPKLLIQFQNNGVVDDSQLPKDRFSAERLKGVDSTLKIQPAKLEDSAVYLCASSFNSGAKNIQYFGAGTRLSVL.

This chain uses TRBV6-6 with TRBJ2-7; D uncertain. The CDR3 is made up of 13 amino acids. CDR1 and CDR2 (germline): MNHNY, SVGAGI (reference sequence). Deletions cut 5 bases from V and 0 bases from J, with 8 bases between. The CDR3 region is CASSRVLSYEQYF. Here the CDR3 DNA reads TGTGCCAGCAGTCGGGTCCTCTCCTACGAGCAGTACTTC.

This chain connects TRBV21-1 to TRBJ2-1; the table's TRBD2 call for D was not verified on the DNA. TRBV21-1 is an annotated pseudogene. The CDR3 totals 19 residues. CDR3 in DNA: TGTGCCAGCAGGCGGTTTAGAATAGCGGGAGGGCCTGGCTACAATGAGCAGTTCTTC. Its protein is CASRRFRIAGGPGYNEQFF.

V gene TRBV28 combines with J gene TRBJ2-1; 11 bases fit TRBD2. The CDR3 runs to 21 residues. J was trimmed by 5 bases and V by 1 base; bases with no gene match: 19. Germline CDR1 and CDR2: MDHEN and SYDVKM. CDR3 protein: CASSLLGLVFTSGSSNNEQFF. CDR3 DNA sequence: TGTGCCAGCAGTTTATTGGGGCTTGTGTTTACTAGCGGGAGTTCGAACAATGAGCAGTTCTTC.

This clone was found once. J is TRBJ2-2 and V is TRBV19; no reliable D call. The germline V gene has CDR1 LNHDA and CDR2 SQIVND (reference sequence). V dropped 3 bases and J dropped 0 bases, with 8 bases sitting between them. CDR3 length equals 15 residues. The CDR3 spells CASSIGDSNTGELFF. CDR3 sequence (DNA): TGTGCCAGTAGTATTGGAGATTCGAACACCGGGGAGCTGTTTTTT.

Only one count was recorded for this clone. The chain couples TRBV28 to TRBJ2-2; the D gene is possibly TRBD2 (6 bases). CDR1 MDHEN and CDR2 SYDVKM come from the germline V gene. Trimming shortened V by 2 bases and J by 5 bases, and 9 bases separated the two germline ends. The CDR3 is made up of 14 amino acids. This CDR3 reads CASSLRGATGELFF. DNA of the CDR3: TGTGCCAGCAGTTTACGCGGGGCTACCGGGGAGCTGTTTTTT.

V and J are TRBV5-5 and TRBJ1-4; the D is unclear. V lost 0 bases, J lost 8 bases, and 14 bases lay in between. Per germline, CDR1 SGHKS and CDR2 YYEKEE (reference sequence). The CDR3 consists of 15 residues. CDR3 nucleotides: TGTGCCAGCAGCTTGGCCGGGGATCTATCCGAAAAACTGTTTTTT. It translates to CASSLAGDLSEKLFF.

Here the CDR3 DNA reads TGTGCCAGCTCACCCGGGGACTATTCCTACGAGCAGTACTTC. Encoded protein: CASSPGDYSYEQYF. The chain employs TRBV18 and TRBJ2-7; the match to TRBD2 covers 7 bases. The trim removed 3 bases at V and 1 base at J, leaving 3 bases unmatched. The CDR3 totals 14 residues. The germline V gene has CDR1 KGHSH and CDR2 LQKENI.

J is TRBJ1-2 and V is TRBV7-2; 12 bases line up with TRBD1. The V gene's germline CDR1 is SGHTA and CDR2 FQGNSA. This CDR3 has 14 residues. With 5 bases clipped from V and 13 bases from J, the junction kept 11 bases outside the gene matches. DNA for the CDR3: TGTGCCAGCAGCCAACCCGGGGGGACAGGGGGCGGCACCTTC. Its protein is CASSQPGGTGGGTF.

V is TRBV11-2 and J is TRBJ2-7; D is unresolved. Deletions cut 5 bases from V and 2 bases from J, with 13 bases between. Germline CDR1 and CDR2: SGHAT and FQNNGV. This CDR3 region has 14 residues. Written as DNA, the CDR3 is TGTGCCAGCAGCCAGAGGTGGTTACCCTACGAGCAGTACTTC. Translated, it gives CASSQRWLPYEQYF.

This chain joins TRBV15 and TRBJ2-1; TRBD2 matches at 10 bases. V trimming: 7 bases; J trimming: 0 bases; junction bases outside the gene matches: 12. This CDR3 is 18 amino acids long. Germline-derived CDR1 and CDR2 are LNHNV and YYDKDF (reference sequence). CDR3 bases: TGTGCCACCAAACGAGCGGGAGGGCTTCTCAGCTCCTACAATGAGCAGTTCTTC. The encoded protein is CATKRAGGLLSSYNEQFF.

J is TRBJ1-2 and V is TRBV19, with D hard to call. This CDR3 spans 11 amino acids. V was clipped by 4 bases and J by 3 bases, with 3 bases between them. Germline assignment: CDR1 LNHDA and CDR2 SQIVND (reference sequence). CDR3 sequence: CASSTYYGYTF. In DNA, the CDR3 is TGTGCCAGTAGTACCTACTATGGCTACACCTTC. The variable domain in full, with the rest retrieved from reference TRBV19 and TRBJ1-2, is DGGITQSPKYLFRKEGQNVTLSCEQNLNHDAMYWYRQDPGQGLRLIYYSQIVNDFQKGDIAEGYSVSREKKESFPLTVTSAQKNPTAFYLCASSTYYGYTFGSGTRLTVV.

The CDR3 region is CASRSLASSSYNEQFF. DNA of the CDR3: TGTGCCAGCAGATCCCTAGCGTCCAGCTCCTACAATGAGCAGTTCTTC. This chain connects TRBV5-6 to TRBJ2-1; possible D gene TRBD2, 6 bases. V was clipped by 5 bases and J by 0 bases, with 15 bases between them. The length of the CDR3 is 16 residues. Per the germline V gene, CDR1 is SGHDT and CDR2 is YYEEEE.

This clone was seen a single time. V gene TRBV14 combines with J gene TRBJ2-2; D not certain. The CDR3 runs to 13 residues. The germline V and J ends were trimmed by 4 bases and 7 bases, with 10 bases remaining between them. CDR1 and CDR2 (germline): SGHDN, FVKESK. The CDR3 nucleotides read TGTGCCAGCAGCCCCGAGCCCAACGGGGAGCTGTTTTTT. This encodes CASSPEPNGELFF.

The chain couples TRBV28 to TRBJ1-4, with 7 bases identical to TRBD1. The CDR3 has 16 residues. V shed 6 bases and J 0 bases; nucleotides not matched to a gene: 7. In germline, CDR1 is MDHEN, CDR2 SYDVKM. CDR3 sequence (DNA): TGTGCCAGCAGCTCTGGGACAGCTGCAACTAATGAAAAACTGTTTTTT. Its protein product is CASSSGTAATNEKLFF.

This clone has more than one count but fewer than ten. The chain uses TRBV6-5 and TRBJ1-1; D gene ambiguous. V lost 7 bases, J lost 0 bases, and 12 bases lay in between. From germline, CDR1 is MNHEY and CDR2 SVGAGI. The CDR3 spans 14 residues. DNA for the CDR3: TGTGCCAGCACCCCCGCGGCTATGAACACTGAAGCTTTCTTT. Protein product: CASTPAAMNTEAFF.

Remarks on this clone: At one end, the junction sequence differs from germline, possibly due to a read error. The V gene is TRBV5-4, the J gene TRBJ2-4; no clear D gene. Germline V lookup: CDR1 SGHNT, CDR2 YYREEE (reference sequence). The CDR3 is made up of 15 amino acids. The CDR3 nucleotides read TGTGCCAGCAGCGCGCCAGATGAGATCAAAAACAGTCAGTACTTC. Translating gives CASSAPDEIKNSQYF.

This clone has a handful of counts. The chain carries TRBV11-2 and TRBJ2-5; 7 bases align to TRBD2. The CDR3 contains 14 residues. The germline V gene has CDR1 SGHAT and CDR2 FQNNGV. J was trimmed by 11 bases and V by 6 bases; bases with no gene match: 15. CDR3 coding DNA: TGTGCCAGCAGAGTAACGGGACTACCTCAGGAGCAGTACTTC. Amino acids: CASRVTGLPQEQYF.

This clone was seen only a few times. The chain links TRBV4-1 to TRBJ2-5; D might be TRBD2 (5 bases). Trimming pared 0 bases from V and 5 bases from J, leaving 10 bases between. The germline V gene has CDR1 MGHRA and CDR2 YSYEKL. The CDR3 is 14 amino acids. CDR3 bases: TGCGCCAGCAGCCAAGATCGGGGTACGGAGACCCAGTACTTC. It specifies CASSQDRGTETQYF.

V is TRBV6-5 and J is TRBJ1-1, with TRBD1 as a possible D gene (5 bases). The CDR3 length is 13 residues. In germline, CDR1 is MNHEY, CDR2 SVGAGI. The V end lost 6 bases, the J end lost 1 base, and 9 bases lay between the germline ends. Here the CDR3 DNA reads TGTGCCAGCAGCGAGACAGAGAACACTGAAGCTTTCTTT. This codes for CASSETENTEAFF.